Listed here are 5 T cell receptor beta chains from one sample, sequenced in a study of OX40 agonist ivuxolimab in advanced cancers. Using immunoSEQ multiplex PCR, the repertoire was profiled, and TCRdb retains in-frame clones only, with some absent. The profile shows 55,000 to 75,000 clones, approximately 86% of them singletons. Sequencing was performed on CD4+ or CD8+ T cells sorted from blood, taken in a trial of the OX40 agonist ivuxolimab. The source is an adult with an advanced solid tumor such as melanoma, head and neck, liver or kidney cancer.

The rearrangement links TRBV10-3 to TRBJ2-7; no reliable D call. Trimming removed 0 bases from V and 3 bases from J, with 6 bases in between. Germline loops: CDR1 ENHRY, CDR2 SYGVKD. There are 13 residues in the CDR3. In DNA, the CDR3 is TGTGCCATCAGTGAGTCGGTCAGCTACGAGCAGTACTTC. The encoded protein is CAISESVSYEQYF.

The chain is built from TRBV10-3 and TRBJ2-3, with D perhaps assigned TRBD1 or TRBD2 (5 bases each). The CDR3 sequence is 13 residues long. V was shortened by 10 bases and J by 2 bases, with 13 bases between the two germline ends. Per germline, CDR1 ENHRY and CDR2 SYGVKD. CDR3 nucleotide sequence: TGTGCCACCCTGGGGACGGCCACAGATACGCAGTATTTT. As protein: CATLGTATDTQYF.

CDR3 protein: CASSIKPGSYEQYF. CDR3 nucleotide sequence: TGTGCCAGTAGTATTAAGCCCGGTTCCTACGAGCAGTACTTC. The rearrangement links TRBV19 to TRBJ2-7; D gene uncertain. The CDR3 totals 14 residues. CDR1 LNHDA and CDR2 SQIVND come from the germline V gene (reference sequence). V was clipped by 3 bases and J by 1 base, with 10 bases between them.

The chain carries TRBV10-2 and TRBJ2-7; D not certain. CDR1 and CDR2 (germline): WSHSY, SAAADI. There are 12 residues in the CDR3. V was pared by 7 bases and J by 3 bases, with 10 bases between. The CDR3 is CASTVGSYEQYF. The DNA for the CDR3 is TGCGCCAGCACGGTAGGAAGCTACGAGCAGTACTTC.

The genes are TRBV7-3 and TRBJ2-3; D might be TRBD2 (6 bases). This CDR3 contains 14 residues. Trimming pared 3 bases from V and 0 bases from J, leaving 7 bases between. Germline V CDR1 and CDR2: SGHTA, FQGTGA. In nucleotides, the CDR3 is TGTGCCAGCAGCTTGCGGGGCAGCACAGATACGCAGTATTTT. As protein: CASSLRGSTDTQYF.